The 25 T cell receptor beta chains in this list originate from one sample, sequenced in a study of identical twins (dated by TCRdb to 2016 to 2017). The library was generated by 5' RACE. Sequenced on an Illumina HiSeq 2000. The raw public data were reprocessed by TCRdb itself: fastp quality trimming at Q25, MiXCR clonotype calling, in-frame beta chains only. When rows share a CDR3 protein, they turn into one entry using the most common DNA and genes. The sample yields approximately 600,000 distinct CDR3 sequences; around 9.6% were counted once. In total, the top ten clones hold roughly 3% of the sample. This sample was shared with a second study, whose subject was yellow fever vaccine responses in identical twins.

Sequenced material: PBMCs. The receptor set was obtained from a woman between 18 and 29 years old in good health.

Many counts were recorded for this clonotype. This chain connects TRBV10-3 to TRBJ2-7; D unresolved. Germline V gene sequence: CDR1 ENHRY, CDR2 SYGVKD. This CDR3 spans 14 amino acids. V was cut by 3 bases and J by 1 base, with 10 bases left in between. The CDR3 bases are TGTGCCATCAGTGACCCTAGATGGTCCTACGAGCAGTACTTC. Its translation: CAISDPRWSYEQYF.

The table lists this clonotype with a few counts. The genes are TRBV28 and TRBJ2-1; D is possibly TRBD2 (6 bases). Germline V lookup: CDR1 MDHEN, CDR2 SYDVKM. With 4 bases removed from V and 6 bases from J, the gap between germline ends came to 13 bases. The CDR3 runs to 14 residues. CDR3 protein: CASSSRLVPNEQFF. The CDR3 nucleotides read TGTGCCAGCAGTTCGAGACTAGTCCCCAATGAGCAGTTCTTC.

The chain recombines TRBV5-1 with TRBJ2-1, with TRBD2 identical over 7 bases. Germline V lookup: CDR1 SGHRS, CDR2 YFSETQ. V lost 3 bases to trimming and J lost 6 bases; unmatched junction nucleotides: 15. This CDR3 comprises 17 residues. CDR3 sequence reads: CASSSPSTGGPTNEQFF. The CDR3 region has the DNA TGCGCCAGCAGCTCGCCCTCGACGGGGGGTCCGACCAATGAGCAGTTCTTC.

The chain employs TRBV5-4 and TRBJ1-2; perhaps TRBD1 as D (5 bases). V was shortened by 2 bases and J by 5 bases, with 13 bases between the two germline ends. The CDR3 loop spans 14 amino acids. Germline V CDR1 and CDR2: SGHNT, YYREEE (reference sequence). CDR3 DNA sequence: TGTGCCAGCAGCTTACCAGGGTTGAAGTATGGCTACACCTTC. It codes for CASSLPGLKYGYTF.

This clonotype was detected ten times or more. This chain connects TRBV27 to TRBJ1-1; no clear D gene. Per germline, CDR1 MNHEY and CDR2 SMNVEV (reference sequence). The CDR3 sequence is 12 residues long. V was pared by 6 bases and J by 3 bases, with 8 bases between. For the CDR3, the DNA is TGTGCCAGCAGAGGGATTTACACTGAAGCTTTCTTT. Amino acid sequence: CASRGIYTEAFF.

Ten or more counts support this clonotype. This chain connects TRBV3-1 to TRBJ2-7, with TRBD1 matching over 8 bases. Trimming cost V 2 bases and J 7 bases; bases outside gene matches: 7. The CDR3 runs 14 residues. Germline CDR1 is LGHDT and CDR2 is YNNKEL (reference sequence). This CDR3 is CASSQNTGTGEQYF. The CDR3 DNA reads TGTGCCAGCAGCCAAAATACCGGGACAGGAGAGCAGTACTTC.

This clonotype has just one count. A read error is possible here, since a much larger clone lies one base away. J is TRBJ2-1 and V is TRBV7-9; TRBD2 might be the D (5 bases). Germline assignment: CDR1 SEHNR and CDR2 FQNEAQ (reference sequence). This CDR3 has 13 residues. Written as DNA, the CDR3 is TGTTCCAGCAGCCTAGACTACCACAATGAGCAGTTCTTC. Its protein product is CSSSLDYHNEQFF.

This rearrangement joins TRBV12-3 or TRBV12-4 to TRBJ1-2; a possible D gene is TRBD1 (6 bases). V was shortened by 4 bases and J by 3 bases, with 12 bases between the two germline ends. The CDR3 sequence is 14 residues long. CDR3 residues: CASSSRAGDYGYTF. CDR3 DNA: TGTGCCAGCAGTTCCAGGGCAGGGGACTATGGCTACACCTTC.

The table lists this clonotype with a few counts. The CDR3 DNA follows: TGCAGCGTTGCTCTAGCGGGAATCACCGGGGAGCTGTTTTTT. Residues: CSVALAGITGELFF. The chain recombines TRBV29-1 with TRBJ2-2; 9 bases are shared with TRBD2. CDR1 is SQVTM and CDR2 is ANQGSEA in the germline V gene. V was clipped by 4 bases and J by 4 bases; unmatched bases: 4. This CDR3 is built from 14 residues.

This clonotype was seen repeatedly, ten times or more. The rearrangement links TRBV5-4 to TRBJ1-2; the D gene is possibly TRBD1 (6 bases). The CDR3 totals 14 residues. V lost 1 base and J lost 2, with 9 bases in between. Germline-derived CDR1 and CDR2 are SGHNT and YYREEE (reference sequence). Written as DNA, the CDR3 is TGTGCCAGCAGCTTGTTCCAGGGGAACTATGGCTACACCTTC. It translates to CASSLFQGNYGYTF.

V usage is TRBV11-1 and J usage is TRBJ2-6, with TRBD1 matching over 8 bases. Germline trimming cut 3 bases from V and 3 bases from J; bases unmatched to any gene: 10. Germline lookup yields CDR1 SGHAT and CDR2 FQDESV (reference sequence). The CDR3 contains 18 residues. This chain's CDR3 is CASSLTGAVGVGANVLTF. CDR3 DNA sequence: TGTGCCAGCAGCTTGACAGGGGCAGTAGGAGTTGGGGCCAACGTCCTGACTTTC. Combining the CDR3 with reference TRBV11-1 and TRBJ2-6 gives the whole variable domain EAEVAQSPRYKITEKSQAVAFWCDPISGHATLYWYRQILGQGPELLVQFQDESVVDDSQLPKDRFSAERLKGVDSTLKIQPAELGDSAMYLCASSLTGAVGVGANVLTFGAGSRLTVL.

This clonotype came up a few times. This chain joins TRBV29-1 and TRBJ2-1; 7 nucleotides agree with TRBD1. The CDR3 is made up of 16 amino acids. Germline V gives CDR1 SQVTM, CDR2 ANQGSEA. Losses at the gene ends were 6 bases for V and 6 bases for J; bases not matched to a gene: 17. The CDR3 loop reads CSVPTPGGTFFNEQFF. Here the CDR3 DNA reads TGCAGCGTCCCCACACCAGGGGGTACTTTCTTCAATGAGCAGTTCTTC.

The chain recombines TRBV20-1 with TRBJ2-7; 8 nucleotides agree with TRBD2. Germline loops: CDR1 DFQATT, CDR2 SNEGSKA (reference sequence). Unmatched junction bases numbered 5, after V lost 0 bases and J lost 4 bases. CDR3 length: 14 residues. CDR3 coding DNA: TGCAGTGCTAGAGATGGATCGGGAGGGTACGAGCAGTACTTC. Residues: CSARDGSGGYEQYF.

The rearrangement joins TRBV29-1 to TRBJ2-1; D might be TRBD1 (6 bases). Per the germline V gene, CDR1 is SQVTM and CDR2 is ANQGSEA. The CDR3 loop spans 12 amino acids. The V end lost 3 bases, the J end lost 8 bases, and 11 bases lay between the germline ends. CDR3 sequence (DNA): TGCAGCGTTGAGGGGGCGAGCGATGAGCAGTTCTTC. Its translation: CSVEGASDEQFF.

This clonotype appeared many times. The CDR3 loop reads CASSWVAGDSYNEQFF. The CDR3 nucleotides read TGCGCCAGCAGCTGGGTAGCGGGAGATTCCTACAATGAGCAGTTCTTC. This sequence joins TRBV5-1 and TRBJ2-1; TRBD2 agrees at 9 bases. Germline CDR1 and CDR2: SGHRS and YFSETQ. This CDR3 has 16 residues. V lost 3 bases to trimming and J lost 1 base; unmatched junction nucleotides: 5.

This clonotype came up many times. The chain recombines TRBV7-2 with TRBJ2-3; no definite D call. This CDR3 is built from 13 residues. In germline, CDR1 is SGHTA, CDR2 FQGNSA. The V and J ends lost 6 bases and 1 base respectively, with 8 bases between them. CDR3 protein: CASRGGGTDTQYF. CDR3 DNA sequence: TGTGCCAGCAGGGGTGGGGGCACAGATACGCAGTATTTT.

This clonotype was counted between two and nine times. Being one base from a much bigger clone, this may be a read error. The chain is built from TRBV7-2 and TRBJ2-2, with TRBD2 matching over 7 bases. Germline loops: CDR1 SGHTA, CDR2 FQGNSA. There are 15 residues in the CDR3. CDR3 nucleotides: TGTGGCAGCAGCCGGGGAGGGTCGAACACCGGGGAGCTGTTTTTT. It translates to CGSSRGGSNTGELFF.

This clonotype was counted ten times or more. This chain connects TRBV5-1 to TRBJ1-6; D uncertain. The CDR3 sequence is 14 residues long. Germline V lookup: CDR1 SGHRS, CDR2 YFSETQ. V was clipped by 3 bases and J by 6 bases, with 10 bases between them. This CDR3 is CASSYGEFNSPLHF. The DNA of the CDR3 is TGCGCCAGCAGCTATGGAGAATTTAATTCACCCCTCCACTTT.

This clonotype has a handful of counts. The chain links TRBV7-6 to TRBJ2-6; no definite D call. Trimming pared 0 bases from V and 2 bases from J, leaving 5 bases between. The CDR3 is made up of 15 amino acids. Germline V gene data show CDR1 as SGHVS and CDR2 as FNYEAQ. CDR3: CASSLALAGANVLTF. The CDR3 DNA is TGTGCCAGCAGCTTAGCCTTGGCTGGGGCCAACGTCCTGACTTTC.

This clonotype was seen ten or more times. J is TRBJ1-1 and V is TRBV6-2 or TRBV6-3, with TRBD1 identical over 7 bases. V shed 6 bases and J 2 bases; nucleotides not matched to a gene: 6. This CDR3 is built from 14 residues. Germline lookup yields CDR1 MNHEY and CDR2 SVGEGT. This chain's CDR3 is CASSRQGQNTEAFF. The CDR3 DNA reads as TGTGCCAGCAGCCGACAGGGTCAAAACACTGAAGCTTTCTTT.

This clonotype was seen at least ten times. The gene calls are TRBV12-3 or TRBV12-4 and TRBJ2-1; the match to TRBD2 covers 8 bases. This CDR3 comprises 16 residues. J lost 4 bases, V lost 4 bases, and 9 bases had no gene match. The CDR3 reads CASSSITGGPYNEQFF. Written as DNA, the CDR3 is TGTGCCAGCAGTTCAATAACGGGGGGGCCGTACAATGAGCAGTTCTTC.

This clonotype showed up many times. V and J are TRBV12-3 or TRBV12-4 and TRBJ2-1, with D perhaps TRBD1 or TRBD2 (5 bases each). V lost 5 bases to trimming and J lost 6 bases, with 14 bases between them. The CDR3 totals 14 residues. The CDR3 DNA follows: TGTGCCAGCAGTGGGAGCTTTGGGGGCAATGAGCAGTTCTTC. Encoded protein: CASSGSFGGNEQFF.

This clonotype showed up just a few times. V usage is TRBV6-5 and J usage is TRBJ1-4; TRBD1 is a possible D gene (6 bases). Germline V lookup: CDR1 MNHEY, CDR2 SVGAGI. The ends were cut back, 2 bases at V and 2 bases at J, with 18 bases in the middle. The CDR3 spans 18 residues. The CDR3 DNA follows: TGTGCCAGCAGTTACGTTAGGAGCAACAGGGCCACTAATGAAAAACTGTTTTTT. Its translation: CASSYVRSNRATNEKLFF.

V usage is TRBV4-3 and J usage is TRBJ2-2; D perhaps matches TRBD2 (6 bases). The germline V gene encodes CDR1 LGHNA and CDR2 YSLEER. This CDR3 spans 16 amino acids. Trimming removed 0 bases at V and 3 bases at J, with 11 bases between. The CDR3, as DNA: TGCGCCAGCAGCCAAGATTTGGCGGGATACACCGGGGAGCTGTTTTTT. It codes for CASSQDLAGYTGELFF.

The chain links TRBV29-1 to TRBJ2-7; 9 bases line up with TRBD2. J gave up 0 bases and V 7 bases, and 1 base lay outside the gene matches. Looked up from germline, CDR1 is SQVTM and CDR2 is ANQGSEA. The CDR3 has 12 amino acids. CDR3 loop: CSGGGGSYEQYF. Here the CDR3 DNA reads TGCAGCGGCGGGGGGGGCTCCTACGAGCAGTACTTC.